This record looks at one T cell receptor (beta chain) sequence and its context. Its target is not known. These data belong to a study of shared clonotypes between healthy human individuals. Study at large: Contributing individuals were a couple of females and three males aged 18 to 49. Study-level points and caveats: Shared clonotypes across all four donors exceeded non-shared ones in generation probability. A generally larger estimated richness was seen in naive subsets than in memory subsets.

Data came from immunoSEQ multiplex PCR; TCRdb stores just in-frame clones and leaves some out. The sample shows hundreds of thousands of clones, about 95% of them seen only once. Per the germline V gene, CDR1 is LNHDA and CDR2 is SQIVND (reference sequence). The length of the CDR3 is 13 residues. The V and J ends lost 11 bases and 7 bases, in that order; junction bases with no gene match: 14. Terminally differentiated effector memory CD45RA+ cells were left out of the naive CD8 fraction, which was CD45RO-negative and positively selected for CCR7. Donors, healthy HIV-negative adults, lacked recent acute infections or vaccinations.

The chain is built from TRBV19 and TRBJ2-7, with TRBD2 matching 7 bases. This TCR was recovered from a woman in her twenties or thirties in good health. Source material: naive CD8+ T cells sorted from blood. The CDR3 bases are TGTGCCGCCGCCGGGACTAAAAATGGTGAGCAGTACTTC. Translating gives CAAAGTKNGEQYF.